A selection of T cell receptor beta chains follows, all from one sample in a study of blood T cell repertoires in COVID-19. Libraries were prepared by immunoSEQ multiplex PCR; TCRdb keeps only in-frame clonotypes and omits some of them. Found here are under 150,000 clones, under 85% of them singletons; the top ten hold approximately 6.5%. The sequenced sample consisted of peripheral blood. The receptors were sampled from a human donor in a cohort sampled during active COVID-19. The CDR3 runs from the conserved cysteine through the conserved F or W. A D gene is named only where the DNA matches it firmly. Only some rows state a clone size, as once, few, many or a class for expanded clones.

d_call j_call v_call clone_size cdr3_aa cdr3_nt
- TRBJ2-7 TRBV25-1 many CASSSVYEQYF TGTGCCAGCAGTTCCGTCTACGAGCAGTACTTC
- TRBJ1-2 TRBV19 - CASRLKKGERGYTF TGTGCCAGTAGGTTGAAGAAGGGGGAGCGAGGCTACACCTTC
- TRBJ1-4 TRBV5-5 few CASSPMGVPEKLFF TGTGCCAGCAGCCCTATGGGAGTACCTGAAAAACTGTTTTTT
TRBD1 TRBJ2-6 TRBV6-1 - CASRAGTGVSGANVLTF TGTGCCAGCCGTGCGGGGACAGGCGTCTCTGGGGCCAACGTCCTGACTTTC
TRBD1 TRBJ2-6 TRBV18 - CASSPTGTGDSSGANVLTF TGTGCCAGCTCTCCCACCGGGACAGGGGATAGCTCTGGGGCCAACGTCCTGACTTTC
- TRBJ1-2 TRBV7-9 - CASSLGINYGYTF TGTGCCAGCAGCTTAGGTATAAACTATGGCTACACCTTC
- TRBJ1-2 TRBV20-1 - CSASQGREYGYTF TGCAGTGCTAGTCAGGGGCGGGAGTATGGCTACACCTTC
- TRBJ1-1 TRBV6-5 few CASRPGQMNTEAFF TGTGCCAGCAGGCCGGGACAAATGAACACTGAAGCTTTCTTT
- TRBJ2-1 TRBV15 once CATSRNRDEQFF TGTGCCACCAGCAGAAACAGGGATGAGCAGTTCTTC
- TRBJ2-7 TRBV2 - CASSPDINPYEQYF TGTGCCAGCAGTCCTGACATTAACCCCTACGAGCAGTACTTC
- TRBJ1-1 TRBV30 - CAWRRQNTNTEAFF TGTGCCTGGAGGCGACAGAACACGAACACTGAAGCTTTCTTT
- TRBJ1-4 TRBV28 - CASSFPGVGEKLFF TGTGCCAGCAGTTTTCCCGGGGTTGGGGAAAAACTGTTTTTT
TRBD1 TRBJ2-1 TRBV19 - CASSIPGQVFSSEQFF TGTGCCAGTAGTATACCGGGACAGGTCTTTTCCAGTGAGCAGTTCTTC
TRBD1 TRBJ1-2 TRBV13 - CASSLQGNYGYTF TGTGCCAGCAGTTTACAGGGGAACTATGGCTACACCTTC
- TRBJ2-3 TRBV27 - CASSFTASTDTQYF TGTGCCAGCAGTTTTACAGCTAGCACAGATACGCAGTATTTT
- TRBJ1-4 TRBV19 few CASSSGKSEKLFF TGTGCCAGTTCCTCAGGGAAGTCTGAAAAACTGTTTTTT
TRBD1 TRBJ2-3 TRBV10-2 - CATRGQGVDTQYF TGCGCCACCCGAGGACAGGGTGTAGATACGCAGTATTTT
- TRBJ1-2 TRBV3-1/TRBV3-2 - CASRAGAGYTF TGTGCCTCACGAGCAGGCGCTGGCTACACCTTC
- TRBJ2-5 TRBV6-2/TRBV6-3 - CASSIWGGRGGETQYF TGTGCCAGCAGTATTTGGGGGGGGCGCGGTGGAGAGACCCAGTACTTC
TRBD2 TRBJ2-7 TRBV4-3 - CASSRTLAGGLDEQYF TGCGCCAGCAGCCGCACCCTAGCGGGGGGACTCGACGAGCAGTACTTC
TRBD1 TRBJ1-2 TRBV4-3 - CASSPSTGGRYGYTF TGCGCCAGCAGCCCCTCGACAGGGGGACGCTATGGCTACACCTTC
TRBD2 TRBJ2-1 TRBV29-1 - CSVDGGGAGNEQFF TGCAGCGTTGACGGCGGGGGGGCCGGGAATGAGCAGTTCTTC
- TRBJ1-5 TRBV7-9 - CASSGIGQPQHF TGTGCCAGCAGCGGCATTGGTCAGCCCCAGCATTTT
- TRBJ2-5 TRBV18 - CASSPLGTQYF TGTGCCAGCTCACCCCTCGGGACCCAGTACTTC
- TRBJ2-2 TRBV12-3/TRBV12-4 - CASTHRNTGELFF TGTGCCAGCACCCACAGGAACACCGGGGAGCTGTTTTTT
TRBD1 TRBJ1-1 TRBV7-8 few CASSWDRAGTEAFF TGTGCCAGCAGCTGGGACAGGGCCGGCACTGAAGCTTTCTTT
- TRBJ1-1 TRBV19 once CASSMAPIGGVPMLNTEAFF TGTGCCAGTAGTATGGCCCCCATTGGGGGGGTACCAATGTTGAACACTGAAGCTTTCTTT
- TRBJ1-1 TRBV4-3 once CASSQDHSMNTEAFF TGCGCCAGCAGCCAAGATCACAGCATGAACACTGAAGCTTTCTTT
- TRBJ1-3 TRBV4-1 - CASSQSGNTIYF TGCGCCAGCAGCCAGTCCGGGAACACCATATATTTT
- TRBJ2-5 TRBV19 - CASSAGTAGETQYF TGTGCCAGTAGTGCCGGGACCGCGGGGGAGACCCAGTACTTC
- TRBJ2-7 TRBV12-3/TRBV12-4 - CASSRAPYEQYF TGTGCCAGCAGCCGCGCCCCCTACGAGCAGTACTTC
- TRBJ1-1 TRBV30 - CAWSPILDRTGTEAFF TGTGCCTGGAGTCCGATACTAGACAGGACGGGCACTGAAGCTTTCTTT
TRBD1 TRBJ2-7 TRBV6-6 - CASSYPGQGNNDEQYF TGTGCCAGCAGTTACCCCGGACAGGGAAACAACGACGAGCAGTACTTC
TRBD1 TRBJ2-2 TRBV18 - CASSPRTGLPNTGELFF TGTGCCAGCTCACCTAGGACAGGCCTACCGAACACCGGGGAGCTGTTTTTT
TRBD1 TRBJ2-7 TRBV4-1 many CASRGTGGEQYF TGCGCCAGCAGGGGGACAGGCGGGGAGCAGTACTTC
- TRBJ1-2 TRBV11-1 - CASSPGGTNYGYTF TGTGCCAGCAGTCCAGGCGGGACTAACTATGGCTACACCTTC
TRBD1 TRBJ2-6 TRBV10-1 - CASRGGSCPCANVLTF TGCGCCAGCAGAGGGGGCTCCTGCCCGTGTGCCAACGTCCTGACTTTC
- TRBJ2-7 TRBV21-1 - CASSKPAQDRGGGEQYF TGTGCCAGCAGCAAACCGGCACAGGACAGGGGAGGAGGAGAGCAGTACTTC
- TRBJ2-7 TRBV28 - CASSLPPGTYEQYF TGTGCCAGCAGTTTACCGCCCGGGACCTACGAGCAGTACTTC
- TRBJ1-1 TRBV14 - CASSQEKGSMNTEAFF TGTGCCAGCAGCCAAGAAAAGGGGTCTATGAACACTGAAGCTTTCTTT
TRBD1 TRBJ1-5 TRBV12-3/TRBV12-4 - CASQSGGQPQHF TGTGCCAGCCAATCAGGGGGGCAGCCCCAGCATTTT
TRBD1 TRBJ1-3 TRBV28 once CASSQQGAAGNTIYF TGTGCCAGCAGTCAACAGGGGGCAGCAGGAAACACCATATATTTT
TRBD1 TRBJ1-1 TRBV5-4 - CASSLQGARGTEAFF TGTGCCAGCAGCCTCCAGGGGGCTCGGGGCACTGAAGCTTTCTTT
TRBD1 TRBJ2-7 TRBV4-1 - CASSQRGQGYYEQYF TGCGCCAGCAGCCAACGAGGACAGGGATACTACGAGCAGTACTTC
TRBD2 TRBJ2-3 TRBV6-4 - CASSVASGGTDTQYF TGTGCCAGCAGTGTTGCAAGCGGGGGGACTGATACGCAGTATTTT
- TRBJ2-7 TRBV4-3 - CASSQDRDSSYEQYF TGCGCCAGCAGCCAAGATCGGGACTCCTCCTACGAGCAGTACTTC
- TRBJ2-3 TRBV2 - CASSEAWQVLTDTQYF TGTGCCAGCAGTGAAGCGTGGCAGGTTCTCACAGATACGCAGTATTTT
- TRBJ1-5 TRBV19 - CASSISGFGQPQHF TGTGCCAGTAGTATTTCAGGGTTTGGACAGCCCCAGCATTTT
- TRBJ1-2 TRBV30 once CAWSRQQGIGYTF TGTGCCTGGAGTCGTCAGCAGGGTATTGGCTACACCTTC
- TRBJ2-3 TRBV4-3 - CASSQDGYSTDTQYF TGCGCCAGCAGCCAAGACGGTTACAGCACAGATACGCAGTATTTT
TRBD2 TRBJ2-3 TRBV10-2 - CASSETGGPNTQYF TGCGCCAGCAGTGAAACGGGGGGGCCAAATACGCAGTATTTT
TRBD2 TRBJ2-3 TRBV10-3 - CAISESSSGAGTDTQYF TGTGCCATCAGTGAGTCGTCTAGCGGGGCTGGGACAGATACGCAGTATTTT
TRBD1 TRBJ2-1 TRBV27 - CASSSLGQPNNEQFF TGTGCCAGCAGTTCCTTGGGACAGCCGAACAATGAGCAGTTCTTC
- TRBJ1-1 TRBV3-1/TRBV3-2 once CASSQDQVRGEAFF TGTGCCAGCAGCCAAGATCAGGTCCGGGGTGAAGCTTTCTTT
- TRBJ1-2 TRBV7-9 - CASSLAGVPHGYTF TGTGCCAGCAGCTTAGCAGGGGTCCCCCATGGCTACACCTTC